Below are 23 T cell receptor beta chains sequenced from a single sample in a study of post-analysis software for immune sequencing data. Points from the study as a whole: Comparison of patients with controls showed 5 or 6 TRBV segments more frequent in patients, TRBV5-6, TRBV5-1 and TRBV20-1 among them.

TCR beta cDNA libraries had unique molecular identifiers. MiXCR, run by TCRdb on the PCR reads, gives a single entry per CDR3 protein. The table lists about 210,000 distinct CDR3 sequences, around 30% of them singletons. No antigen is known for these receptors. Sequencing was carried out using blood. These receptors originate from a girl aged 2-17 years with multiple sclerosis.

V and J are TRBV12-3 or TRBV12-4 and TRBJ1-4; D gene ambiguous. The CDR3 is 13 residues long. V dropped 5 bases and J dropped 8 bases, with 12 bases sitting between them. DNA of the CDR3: TGTGCCAGCAGTAGCCGACGCGGGGAAAAACTGTTTTTT. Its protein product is CASSSRRGEKLFF.

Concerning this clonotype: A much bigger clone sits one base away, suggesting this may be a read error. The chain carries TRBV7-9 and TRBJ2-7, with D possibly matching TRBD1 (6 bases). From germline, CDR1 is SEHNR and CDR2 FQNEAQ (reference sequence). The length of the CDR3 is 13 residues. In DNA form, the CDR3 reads TGTTCCAGCAGCTTAGTGACAGGAACGGAGGTGTACTTC. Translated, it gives CSSSLVTGTEVYF.

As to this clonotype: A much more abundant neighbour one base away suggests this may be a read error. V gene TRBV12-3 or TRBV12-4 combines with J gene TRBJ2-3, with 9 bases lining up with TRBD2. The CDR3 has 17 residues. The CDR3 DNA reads TGTGCCAGCAGTTTCCCAGGGACTAGCAGAAGCACAGATATGCAGTATTTT. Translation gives CASSFPGTSRSTDMQYF.

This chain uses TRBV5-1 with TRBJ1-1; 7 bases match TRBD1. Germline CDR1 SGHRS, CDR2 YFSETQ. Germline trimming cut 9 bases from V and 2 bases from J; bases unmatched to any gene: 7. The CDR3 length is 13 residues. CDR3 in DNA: TGCGCCACCCGCGACAGGGTTAACACTGAAGCTTTCTTT. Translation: CATRDRVNTEAFF.

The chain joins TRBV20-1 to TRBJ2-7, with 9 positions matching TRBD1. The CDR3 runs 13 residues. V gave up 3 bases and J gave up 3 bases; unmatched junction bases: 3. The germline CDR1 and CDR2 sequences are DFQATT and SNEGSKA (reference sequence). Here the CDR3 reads CSARGQGGYEQYF. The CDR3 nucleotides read TGCAGTGCTAGGGGACAGGGAGGCTACGAGCAGTACTTC.

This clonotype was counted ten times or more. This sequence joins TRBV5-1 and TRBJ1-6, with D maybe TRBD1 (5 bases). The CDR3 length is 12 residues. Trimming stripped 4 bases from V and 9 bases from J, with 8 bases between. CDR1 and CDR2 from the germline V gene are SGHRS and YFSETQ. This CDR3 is CASSKDTSPLHF. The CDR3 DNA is TGCGCCAGCAGCAAGGACACTTCACCCCTCCACTTT.

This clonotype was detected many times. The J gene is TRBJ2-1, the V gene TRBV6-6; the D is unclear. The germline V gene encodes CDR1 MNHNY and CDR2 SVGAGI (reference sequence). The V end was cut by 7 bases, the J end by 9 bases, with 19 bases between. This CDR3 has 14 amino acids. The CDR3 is CASNNRVALAEQFF. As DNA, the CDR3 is TGTGCCAGCAACAACCGGGTCGCTCTGGCTGAGCAGTTCTTC.

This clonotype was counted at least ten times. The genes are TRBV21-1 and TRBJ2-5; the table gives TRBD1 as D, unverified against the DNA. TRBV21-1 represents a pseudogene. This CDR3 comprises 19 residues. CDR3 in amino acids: CASSLFPGQYDYLQETQYF. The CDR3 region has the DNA TGTGCCAGCAGCCTATTTCCGGGACAGTATGACTATCTTCAAGAGACCCAGTACTTC.

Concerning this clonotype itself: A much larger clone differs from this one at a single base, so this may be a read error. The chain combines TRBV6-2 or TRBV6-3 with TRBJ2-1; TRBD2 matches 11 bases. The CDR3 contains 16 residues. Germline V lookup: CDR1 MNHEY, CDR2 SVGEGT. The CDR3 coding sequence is TGTGCCGGCAGTTACGGTGTACTAGCGGGAGTGGATGAGCAGTTCTTC. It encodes CAGSYGVLAGVDEQFF.

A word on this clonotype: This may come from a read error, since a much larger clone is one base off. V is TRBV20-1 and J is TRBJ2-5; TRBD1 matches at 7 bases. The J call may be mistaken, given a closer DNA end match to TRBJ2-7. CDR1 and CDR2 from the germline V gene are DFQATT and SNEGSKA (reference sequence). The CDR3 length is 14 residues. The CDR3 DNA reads TGCAATGCATGGTCGGGGCAGGGGGTAAACGAGCAGTACTTC. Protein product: CNAWSGQGVNEQYF.

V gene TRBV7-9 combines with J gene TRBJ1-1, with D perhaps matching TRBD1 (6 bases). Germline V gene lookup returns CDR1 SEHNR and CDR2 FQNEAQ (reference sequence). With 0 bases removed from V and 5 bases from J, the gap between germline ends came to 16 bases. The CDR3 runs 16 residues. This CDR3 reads CASSLATEKGGTEAFF. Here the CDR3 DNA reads TGTGCCAGCAGCTTAGCAACGGAGAAAGGGGGTACTGAAGCTTTCTTT. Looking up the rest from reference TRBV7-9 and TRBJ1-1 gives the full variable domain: DTGVSQNPRHKITKRGQNVTFRCDPISEHNRLYWYRQTLGQGPEFLTYFQNEAQLEKSRLLSDRFSAERPKGSFSTLEIQRTEQGDSAMYLCASSLATEKGGTEAFFGQGTRLTVV.

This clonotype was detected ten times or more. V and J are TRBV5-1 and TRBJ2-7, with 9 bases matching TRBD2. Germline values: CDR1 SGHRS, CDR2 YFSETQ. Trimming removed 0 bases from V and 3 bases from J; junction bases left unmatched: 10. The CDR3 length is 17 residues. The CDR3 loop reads CASSLVLAGAADYEQYF. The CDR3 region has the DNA TGCGCCAGCAGCTTGGTGTTAGCGGGAGCAGCCGACTACGAGCAGTACTTC.

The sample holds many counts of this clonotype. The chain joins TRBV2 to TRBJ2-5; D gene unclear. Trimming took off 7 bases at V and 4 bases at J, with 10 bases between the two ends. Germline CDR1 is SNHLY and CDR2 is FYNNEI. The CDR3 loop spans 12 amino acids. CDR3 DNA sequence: TGTGCCAGCACGGAGACGGCAGAGACCCAGTACTTC. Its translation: CASTETAETQYF.

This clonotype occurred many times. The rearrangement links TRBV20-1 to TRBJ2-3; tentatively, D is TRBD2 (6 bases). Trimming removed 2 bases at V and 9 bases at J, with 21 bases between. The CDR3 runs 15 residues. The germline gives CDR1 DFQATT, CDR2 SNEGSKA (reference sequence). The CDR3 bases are TGCAGTGCTAGATTAAGACGCGGGACCCCCCCCACGCAGTATTTT. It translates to CSARLRRGTPPTQYF.

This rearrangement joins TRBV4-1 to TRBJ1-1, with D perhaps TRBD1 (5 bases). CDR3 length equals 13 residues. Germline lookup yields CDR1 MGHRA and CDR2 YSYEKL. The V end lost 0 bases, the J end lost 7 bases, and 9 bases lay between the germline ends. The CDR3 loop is CASSQDRVREAFF. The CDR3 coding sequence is TGCGCCAGCAGCCAAGACAGGGTCCGTGAAGCTTTCTTT.

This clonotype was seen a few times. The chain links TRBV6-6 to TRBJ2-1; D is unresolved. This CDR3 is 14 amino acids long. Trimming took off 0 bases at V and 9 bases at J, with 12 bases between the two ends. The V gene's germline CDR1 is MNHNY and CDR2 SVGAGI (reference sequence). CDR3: CASSYSGRVGEQFF. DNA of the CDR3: TGTGCCAGCAGTTACTCAGGACGGGTGGGTGAGCAGTTCTTC.

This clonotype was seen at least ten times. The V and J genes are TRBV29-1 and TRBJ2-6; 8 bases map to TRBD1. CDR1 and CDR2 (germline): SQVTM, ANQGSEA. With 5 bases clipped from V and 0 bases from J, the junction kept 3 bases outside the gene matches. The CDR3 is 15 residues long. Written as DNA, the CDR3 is TGCAGCGTTATGGACAGGGCCTCTGGGGCCAACGTCCTGACTTTC. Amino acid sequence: CSVMDRASGANVLTF.

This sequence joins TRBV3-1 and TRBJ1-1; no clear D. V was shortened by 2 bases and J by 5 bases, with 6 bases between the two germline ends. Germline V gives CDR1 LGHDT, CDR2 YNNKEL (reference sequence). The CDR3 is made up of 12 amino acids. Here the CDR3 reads CASSQTATEAFF. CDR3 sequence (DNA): TGTGCCAGCAGCCAAACAGCTACTGAAGCTTTCTTT.

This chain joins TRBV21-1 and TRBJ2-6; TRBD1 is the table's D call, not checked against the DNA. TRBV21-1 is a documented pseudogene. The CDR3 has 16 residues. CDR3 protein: CASSKGTATGANVLTF. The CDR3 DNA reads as TGTGCCAGCAGCAAAGGGACAGCGACTGGGGCCAACGTCCTGACTTTC.

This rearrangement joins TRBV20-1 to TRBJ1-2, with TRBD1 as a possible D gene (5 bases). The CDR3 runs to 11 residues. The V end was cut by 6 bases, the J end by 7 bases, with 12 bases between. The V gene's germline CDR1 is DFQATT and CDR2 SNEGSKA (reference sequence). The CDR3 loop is CSAWETVGYTF. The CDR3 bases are TGCAGTGCATGGGAGACAGTTGGCTACACCTTC.

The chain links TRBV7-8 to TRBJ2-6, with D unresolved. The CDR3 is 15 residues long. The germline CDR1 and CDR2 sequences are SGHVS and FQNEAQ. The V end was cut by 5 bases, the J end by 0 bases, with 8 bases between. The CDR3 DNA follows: TGTGCCAGCAGCCGAACACTCTCTGGGGCCAACGTCCTGACTTTC. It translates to CASSRTLSGANVLTF.

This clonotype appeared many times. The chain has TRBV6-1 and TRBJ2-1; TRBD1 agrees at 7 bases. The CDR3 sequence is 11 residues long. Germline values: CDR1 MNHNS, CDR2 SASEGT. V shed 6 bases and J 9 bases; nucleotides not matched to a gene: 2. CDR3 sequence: CASRPGGEQFF. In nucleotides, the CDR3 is TGTGCCAGCAGACCAGGGGGTGAGCAGTTCTTC.

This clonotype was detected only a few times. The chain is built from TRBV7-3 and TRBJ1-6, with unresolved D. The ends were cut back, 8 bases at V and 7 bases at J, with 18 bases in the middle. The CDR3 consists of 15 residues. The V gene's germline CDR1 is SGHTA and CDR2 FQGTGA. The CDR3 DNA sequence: TGTGCCAGCTCCACCCGGGCATCGGGAAATTCACCCCTCCACTTT. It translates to CASSTRASGNSPLHF.